Each of the 7 T cell receptor beta chains below was sequenced from the same sample in a study of tumor-infiltrating lymphocytes in primary liver carcinoma. A primer in the constant region served to generate TCR beta cDNA from roughly 550 ng of total RNA. Sequencing libraries for TCR beta derived from three nested multiplex PCR rounds that used slightly modified ARM-PCR. A C-beta reverse primer and TRBV1-TRBV30 forward primers served in each of the first two PCR rounds, at 10 cycles apiece. TCRdb passed the multiplex PCR reads through MiXCR, listing each CDR3 protein once. The profile covers roughly 91,000 distinct CDR3 sequences, with 69% appearing a single time and over 9.5% taken by the ten largest. Each 20-30 mg portion of unsorted bulk tissue served as the source for co-extraction of RNA and DNA. The sequenced sample was liver tumor tissue from sampling region 5. Stated subset: tumor region T5, tumor centre. These receptor sequences come from a woman aged 55-70 years with primary liver carcinoma and hepatitis B virus infection.

The chain is built from TRBV28 and TRBJ2-5; TRBD2 is a possible D gene (5 bases). Germline values: CDR1 MDHEN, CDR2 SYDVKM. The CDR3 loop spans 16 amino acids. V shed 1 base and J shed 9 bases, with 21 bases lying between them. CDR3 protein: CASSLYGGPSSGAQYF. The CDR3 DNA reads TGTGCCAGCAGTTTATATGGCGGACCGTCATCCGGGGCCCAGTACTTC.

About this clonotype: One end of the junction is discordant with germline, which a read error may explain. CDR3 nucleotide sequence: TGTGCCACTAGTGCTGACATTGACTCTGGAAACACCATATATTTT. This translates into CATSADIDSGNTIYF. This chain connects TRBV19 to TRBJ1-3; no definite D call. CDR3 size: 15 residues. CDR1 and CDR2 (germline): LNHDA, SQIVND (reference sequence).

About this clonotype: A clone one base away is much larger, so this may be a read error. The chain links TRBV6-5 to TRBJ2-5; the D gene could be TRBD1 or TRBD2 (7 bases each). The CDR3 is 13 amino acids. Germline V gene sequence: CDR1 MNHEY, CDR2 SVGAGI. The CDR3 bases are TGTACCAGCCGGGGAGGGGGCACAGAGACCCAGTACTTC. It specifies CTSRGGGTETQYF.

Of note for this clonotype: Sequence at one end of the junction differs from germline and may be a read error. This rearrangement joins TRBV5-1 to TRBJ2-1; unclear D gene. CDR3 length: 13 amino acids. From germline, CDR1 is SGHRS and CDR2 YFSETQ. The CDR3 is CTSSLPPYNEQFF. The CDR3 DNA follows: TGCACCAGCAGCTTGCCCCCCTACAATGAGCAGTTCTTC.

The J gene is TRBJ2-3, the V gene TRBV7-3; 9 positions match TRBD2. Losses at the gene ends were 6 bases for V and 6 bases for J; bases not matched to a gene: 13. The length of the CDR3 is 16 residues. In germline, CDR1 is SGHTA, CDR2 FQGTGA. The CDR3 spells CASRRGLAGGLDTQYF. The CDR3 bases are TGTGCCAGCAGAAGGGGACTGGCGGGAGGGCTGGATACGCAGTATTTT. The full variable domain, with the rest looked up from reference TRBV7-3 and TRBJ2-3, is GAGVSQTPSNKVTEKGKYVELRCDPISGHTALYWYRQSLGQGPEFLIYFQGTGAADDSGLPNDRFFAVRPEGSVSTLKIQRTERGDSAVYLCASRRGLAGGLDTQYFGPGTRLTVL.

Ten or more counts support this clonotype. The chain recombines TRBV6-5 with TRBJ1-5; TRBD1 is a possible D gene (6 bases). Germline CDR1 reads MNHEY; CDR2 reads SVGAGI. V lost 8 bases and J lost 4, with 18 bases in between. The CDR3 has 15 residues. The CDR3 nucleotides are TGTGCCAGCGGTGAGGGGGGTAACTCGAATCAGCCCCAGCATTTT. This gives the protein CASGEGGNSNQPQHF.

Details on this clonotype: An end of the junction does not agree with germline; a read error may underlie this. This sequence joins TRBV11-3 and TRBJ2-3; 9 bases map to TRBD2. The V gene's germline CDR1 is SGHNT and CDR2 YENEEA. The CDR3 totals 17 residues. CDR3 coding DNA: TGTGCCAGCAGCCCTCGGGGTAGCGGGAGTTTGTTAGATACACAGTATTTT. Encoded protein: CASSPRGSGSLLDTQYF.